This entry lists 25 T cell receptor beta chains sequenced from one sample in a study of cytomegalovirus exposure and HLA in healthy donors. TCRdb's copy holds only in-frame clones and misses some; the assay was immunoSEQ multiplex PCR. This table has 150,000 to 200,000 clones, around 85% appearing once. The sequenced sample was PBMCs. The receptor source for this set is a man younger than 35 in good health and CMV-seropositive.

The gene calls are TRBV28 and TRBJ1-2; D ambiguous. Germline lookup yields CDR1 MDHEN and CDR2 SYDVKM. There are 15 residues in the CDR3. V was cut by 5 bases and J by 4 bases, with 17 bases left in between. DNA of the CDR3: TGTGCCAGCAGTCTAGACCCCCCAAGAAGCTATGGCTACACCTTC. It encodes CASSLDPPRSYGYTF.

The chain carries TRBV4-1 and TRBJ2-1, with D possibly matching TRBD2 (6 bases). Germline V CDR1 and CDR2: MGHRA, YSYEKL. Trimming cost V 2 bases and J 3 bases, with 17 bases left between them. The CDR3 is 17 amino acids. The CDR3 nucleotides read TGCGCCAGCAGCCAAATCCTAACTAAGCGGGTCTACAATGAGCAGTTCTTC. Protein product: CASSQILTKRVYNEQFF.

The V call is TRBV2, the J call TRBJ2-5; no firm D call. V lost 4 bases and J lost 5, with 11 bases in between. Germline CDR1 reads SNHLY; CDR2 reads FYNNEI. This CDR3 comprises 13 residues. Here the CDR3 DNA reads TGTGCCAGCAGTGTAGTGAGACTGGAGACCCAGTACTTC. Protein sequence: CASSVVRLETQYF.

This chain connects TRBV18 to TRBJ1-2, with 8 bases matching TRBD1. The J segment lost 7 bases and the V segment lost 5 bases, leaving 9 bases of the junction unmatched. CDR1 and CDR2 (germline): KGHSH, LQKENI. The CDR3 spans 14 residues. The CDR3, as DNA: TGTGCCAGCTCAGTGGACAGGGCTTACTCTGGCTACACCTTC. This sequence encodes CASSVDRAYSGYTF.

The V gene is TRBV29-1, the J gene TRBJ1-1, with D maybe TRBD1 (5 bases). Germline CDR1 is SQVTM and CDR2 is ANQGSEA. This CDR3 comprises 13 residues. The DNA of the CDR3 is TGCAGGGGGGACGGGGCAGCGGGCACTGAAGCTTTCTTT. It specifies CRGDGAAGTEAFF.

The chain joins TRBV9 to TRBJ2-2, with a weak D call TRBD2 (6 bases). This CDR3 spans 14 amino acids. V gave up 2 bases and J gave up 4 bases, with 9 bases separating them. CDR1 and CDR2 from the germline V gene are SGDLS and YYNGEE. CDR3 protein: CASSVGGVTGELFF. Here the CDR3 DNA reads TGTGCCAGCAGCGTCGGGGGAGTCACCGGGGAGCTGTTTTTT.

V gene TRBV30 combines with J gene TRBJ2-2, with D possibly matching TRBD2 (6 bases). Per the germline V gene, CDR1 is GTSNPN and CDR2 is SVGIG (reference sequence). The CDR3 covers 14 residues. V was cut by 7 bases and J by 0 bases, with 12 bases left in between. The CDR3 here is CASNGGSNTGELFF. The CDR3 DNA reads TGTGCCTCAAATGGGGGGTCGAACACCGGGGAGCTGTTTTTT. Full variable domain (rest looked up from reference TRBV30 and TRBJ2-2): SQTIHQWPATLVQPVGSPLSLECTVEGTSNPNLYWYRQAAGRGLQLLFYSVGIGQISSEVPQNLSASRPQDRQFILSSKKLLLSDSGFYLCASNGGSNTGELFFGEGSRLTVL.

This clone was recorded once. V gene TRBV6-5 combines with J gene TRBJ1-3; D might be TRBD1 (6 bases). CDR1 and CDR2 from the germline V gene are MNHEY and SVGAGI. Trimming left V 6 bases short and J 4 bases short, with 16 bases between. The CDR3 totals 15 residues. This chain's CDR3 is CASSRFTGTGNTIYF. The DNA for the CDR3 is TGTGCCAGCAGCCGATTCACAGGGACCGGAAACACCATATATTTT.

The rearrangement uses TRBV13 and TRBJ1-1; D may be TRBD1 (5 bases). CDR1 and CDR2 (germline): PRHDT, FYEKMQ (reference sequence). The CDR3 totals 13 residues. Trimming stripped 5 bases from V and 7 bases from J, with 14 bases between. Here the CDR3 DNA reads TGTGCCAGCAGCCGGGGGACGGGGGTTGAAGCTTTCTTT. This codes for CASSRGTGVEAFF.

CDR3 in amino acids: CASSLADTNSPLHF. The CDR3 DNA reads TGCGCCAGCAGCTTGGCGGACACCAATTCACCCCTCCACTTT. This rearrangement joins TRBV5-1 to TRBJ1-6, with D possibly matching TRBD1 (5 bases). Germline loops: CDR1 SGHRS, CDR2 YFSETQ. The CDR3 is 14 residues long. Trimming pared 0 bases from V and 7 bases from J, leaving 8 bases between.

Only one count was recorded for this clone. The gene calls are TRBV5-4 and TRBJ1-5; 8 positions match TRBD1. The CDR3 totals 13 residues. After removal of 5 bases from V and 5 bases from J, the junction contained 3 bases not matched to a gene. Germline lookup yields CDR1 SGHNT and CDR2 YYREEE (reference sequence). The CDR3 DNA reads TGTGCCAGCAGTGCGGACAGGGATCAGCCCCAGCATTTT. As protein: CASSADRDQPQHF.

The chain combines TRBV7-3 with TRBJ2-5, with D perhaps matching TRBD1 (6 bases). This CDR3 is 16 amino acids long. V lost 2 bases to trimming and J lost 4 bases, with 17 bases between them. Per the germline V gene, CDR1 is SGHTA and CDR2 is FQGTGA. The CDR3 DNA sequence: TGTGCCAGCAGCTTATTCCAGGACAGAAGAGGAGAGACCCAGTACTTC. Translated, it gives CASSLFQDRRGETQYF.

DNA for the CDR3: TGTGCCAGCAACTTAAGGGAGGGATCGGGGGAGCAGTACTTC. Its translation is CASNLREGSGEQYF. The genes are TRBV5-6 and TRBJ2-7; 7 bases align to TRBD2. In germline, CDR1 is SGHDT, CDR2 YYEEEE. This CDR3 contains 14 residues. V trimming: 6 bases; J trimming: 7 bases; junction bases outside the gene matches: 13.

V usage is TRBV7-8 and J usage is TRBJ2-2; TRBD2 matches 8 bases. CDR3 length: 15 residues. V lost 1 base and J lost 4; bases outside the gene matches: 2. Germline V CDR1 and CDR2: SGHVS, FQNEAQ. In DNA, the CDR3 is TGTGCCAGCAGCTTAGGCCTAGCGGGCACCGGGGAGCTGTTTTTT. Protein sequence: CASSLGLAGTGELFF.

This clone has a handful of counts. The V and J genes are TRBV27 and TRBJ1-6, with 7 nucleotides matching TRBD1. The V and J ends lost 6 bases and 10 bases, in that order; junction bases with no gene match: 6. Germline V gene sequence: CDR1 MNHEY, CDR2 SMNVEV (reference sequence). The CDR3 has 13 amino acids. The CDR3 sequence is CASSRGWASPLHF. As DNA, the CDR3 is TGTGCCAGCAGCAGGGGGTGGGCCTCACCCCTCCACTTT.

This clone was picked up one time. The chain has TRBV9 and TRBJ2-5; the D is unclear. Germline V gives CDR1 SGDLS, CDR2 YYNGEE. This CDR3 has 14 amino acids. V was shortened by 0 bases and J by 7 bases, with 13 bases between the two germline ends. CDR3 in DNA: TGTGCCAGCAGCGTAGAGAGGTCATCCGGGACCCAGTACTTC. It yields the protein CASSVERSSGTQYF.

The rearrangement links TRBV19 to TRBJ1-4; D is unresolved. Between the trimmed V and J ends, which lost 4 bases and 6 bases, there was a span of 9 bases. Germline CDR1 is LNHDA and CDR2 is SQIVND (reference sequence). This CDR3 region has 13 residues. The CDR3 DNA is TGTGCCAGTAGTAGGGTCGCGGATGAAAAACTGTTTTTT. It yields the protein CASSRVADEKLFF.

This chain links TRBV28 with TRBJ1-1; possibly TRBD1 for D (5 bases). V was cut by 2 bases and J by 7 bases, with 11 bases left in between. Germline values: CDR1 MDHEN, CDR2 SYDVKM. CDR3 length: 13 amino acids. Written as DNA, the CDR3 is TGTGCCAGCAGTTTAGGTGGGGGGGATGAAGCTTTCTTT. Translating gives CASSLGGGDEAFF.

This clone was counted at least ten times. This chain connects TRBV7-9 to TRBJ1-2, with a weak D call TRBD1 (5 bases). The CDR3 loop spans 17 amino acids. CDR1 is SEHNR, CDR2 FQNEAQ, per germline (reference sequence). The V end was cut by 5 bases, the J end by 4 bases, with 23 bases between. The CDR3 DNA reads as TGTGCCAGCAGCCTCGACCCCAGGGCGGGGGGTTCCTATGGCTACACCTTC. Amino acid sequence: CASSLDPRAGGSYGYTF.

This chain uses TRBV5-6 with TRBJ1-5; D might be TRBD1 (6 bases). This CDR3 has 14 amino acids. The germline V and J ends were trimmed by 5 bases and 7 bases, with 16 bases remaining between them. Germline-derived CDR1 and CDR2 are SGHDT and YYEEEE. CDR3: CASSPGGAGQPQHF. In DNA, the CDR3 is TGTGCCAGCAGTCCTGGGGGCGCAGGGCAGCCCCAGCATTTT.

The chain joins TRBV6-1 to TRBJ2-1; D is unresolved. Germline V CDR1 and CDR2: MNHNS, SASEGT. Between the trimmed V and J ends, which lost 0 bases and 0 bases, there was a span of 9 bases. CDR3 length: 16 residues. For the CDR3, the DNA is TGTGCCAGCAGTGAAGCATTGCGAAGCTCCTACAATGAGCAGTTCTTC. Translating it yields CASSEALRSSYNEQFF.

The chain links TRBV5-1 to TRBJ2-3; 9 positions match TRBD1. This CDR3 has 16 residues. Germline lookup yields CDR1 SGHRS and CDR2 YFSETQ. V lost 2 bases and J lost 2; bases outside the gene matches: 6. The CDR3 region has the DNA TGCGCCAGCAGCTTAGGGACAGGGAAGACCACAGATACGCAGTATTTT. Translation gives CASSLGTGKTTDTQYF.

This clone was detected only once. V is TRBV5-1 and J is TRBJ2-2; maybe TRBD2 (5 bases). This CDR3 comprises 14 residues. Deletions cut 3 bases from V and 3 bases from J, with 9 bases between. Germline-derived CDR1 and CDR2 are SGHRS and YFSETQ. The DNA of the CDR3 is TGCGCCAGCAGCTCGGACTCATACACCGGGGAGCTGTTTTTT. Translation gives CASSSDSYTGELFF.

The J gene is TRBJ2-7, the V gene TRBV10-3; 9 bases map to TRBD1. CDR3 size: 15 residues. V lost 7 bases to trimming and J lost 0 bases; unmatched junction nucleotides: 7. Germline loops: CDR1 ENHRY, CDR2 SYGVKD. CDR3 coding DNA: TGTGCCATCACCACCGGGACAGGGTTCTCCTACGAGCAGTACTTC. Protein: CAITTGTGFSYEQYF.

The rearrangement links TRBV5-1 to TRBJ1-1; 7 bases match TRBD1. The junction had 7 bases not matched to a gene; V was cut back by 4 bases and J by 1 base. The CDR3 covers 15 residues. CDR1 is SGHRS, CDR2 YFSETQ, per germline. The CDR3 spells CASSPWTGGNTEAFF. Here the CDR3 DNA reads TGCGCCAGCAGCCCATGGACAGGCGGGAACACTGAAGCTTTCTTT.